The 11 T cell receptor beta chains below were found in one sample sequenced in a study of blood T cell repertoires in COVID-19. Sequenced by immunoSEQ multiplex PCR; TCRdb stores in-frame clones only, minus some. Here the sample spans about 280,000 clones, approximately 91% being singletons. The sample consisted of peripheral blood. Receptors were obtained from a man aged 18 to 35 with active or convalescent COVID-19.

The chain is built from TRBV7-9 and TRBJ2-3; 8 positions match TRBD1. V dropped 5 bases and J dropped 8; count of bases not matched to a gene: 12. Germline V gene data show CDR1 as SEHNR and CDR2 as FQNEAQ (reference sequence). This CDR3 spans 15 amino acids. This CDR3 is CASSPDDRGGGTQYF. The CDR3 coding sequence is TGTGCCAGCAGCCCGGACGACAGGGGAGGCGGTACGCAGTATTTT. Based on the CDR3 plus reference TRBV7-9 and TRBJ2-3, the full variable domain is DTGVSQNPRHKITKRGQNVTFRCDPISEHNRLYWYRQTLGQGPEFLTYFQNEAQLEKSRLLSDRFSAERPKGSFSTLEIQRTEQGDSAMYLCASSPDDRGGGTQYFGPGTRLTVL.

CDR3 in amino acids: CASSQQVHTEAFF. The CDR3 nucleotides are TGTGCCAGCAGCCAACAGGTACACACTGAAGCTTTCTTT. The V gene is TRBV14, the J gene TRBJ1-1; no firm D call. Germline CDR1 is SGHDN and CDR2 is FVKESK. This CDR3 comprises 13 residues. V shed 2 bases and J shed 3 bases, with 7 bases lying between them.

This clone was found once. The chain carries TRBV2 and TRBJ1-4; D is ambiguous. Per germline, CDR1 SNHLY and CDR2 FYNNEI. Trimming took 1 base from V and 3 from J, leaving 15 bases between them. The CDR3 is 17 amino acids. The CDR3 DNA reads as TGTGCCAGCAGTGAAGGGAGGGAGTGGGCGTCTAATGAAAAACTGTTTTTT. It translates to CASSEGREWASNEKLFF.

The genes are TRBV29-1 and TRBJ2-1; 7 bases map to TRBD1. The CDR3 consists of 15 residues. The V and J ends lost 2 bases and 3 bases, in that order; junction bases with no gene match: 7. Germline-derived CDR1 and CDR2 are SQVTM and ANQGSEA. The CDR3 protein is CSVESPQGNYNEQFF. The DNA for the CDR3 is TGCAGCGTTGAATCCCCACAGGGGAACTACAATGAGCAGTTCTTC.

This CDR3 is CASSQDNSHPMNTEAFF. CDR3 DNA sequence: TGCGCCAGCAGCCAAGATAACAGCCACCCCATGAACACTGAAGCTTTCTTT. The genes are TRBV4-1 and TRBJ1-1; D unclear. The CDR3 is made up of 17 amino acids. V was trimmed by 0 bases and J by 0 bases, leaving 14 bases between them. Germline V CDR1 and CDR2: MGHRA, YSYEKL.

The chain uses TRBV11-2 and TRBJ2-1; D uncertain. V lost 5 bases to trimming and J lost 0 bases, with 14 bases between them. CDR3 length equals 16 residues. CDR1 and CDR2 (germline): SGHAT, FQNNGV. CDR3 amino acids: CASSPLEVSSYNEQFF. CDR3 nucleotides: TGTGCCAGCAGCCCTCTAGAGGTGAGCTCCTACAATGAGCAGTTCTTC.

The rearrangement uses TRBV13 and TRBJ1-2; D gene uncertain. V was trimmed by 5 bases and J by 3 bases, leaving 19 bases between them. CDR1 is PRHDT, CDR2 FYEKMQ, per germline (reference sequence). There are 16 residues in the CDR3. As DNA, the CDR3 is TGTGCCAGCAGCCCAAAGACCAGCGCGCCCTACTATGGCTACACCTTC. Amino acids: CASSPKTSAPYYGYTF. Together with reference TRBV13 and TRBJ1-2, the CDR3 gives the full variable domain: AAGVIQSPRHLIKEKRETATLKCYPIPRHDTVYWYQQGPGQDPQFLISFYEKMQSDKGSIPDRFSAQQFSDYHSELNMSSLELGDSALYFCASSPKTSAPYYGYTFGSGTRLTVV.

The V call is TRBV7-8, the J call TRBJ1-4, with 8 bases matching TRBD1. CDR1 and CDR2 (germline): SGHVS, FQNEAQ. V lost 6 bases to trimming and J lost 1 base; unmatched junction nucleotides: 4. The CDR3 loop spans 15 amino acids. The CDR3 region is CASSLTGGTNEKLFF. The CDR3 DNA follows: TGTGCCAGCAGTCTCACAGGGGGAACTAATGAAAAACTGTTTTTT.

The V gene is TRBV6-5, the J gene TRBJ2-1, with TRBD2 as a possible D gene (6 bases). Germline V lookup: CDR1 MNHEY, CDR2 SVGAGI. The germline V and J ends were trimmed by 0 bases and 4 bases, with 10 bases remaining between them. The CDR3 spans 15 residues. In DNA, the CDR3 is TGTGCCAGCAGTTACTCAGGTAGCGGTTACAATGAGCAGTTCTTC. It specifies CASSYSGSGYNEQFF.

V is TRBV5-1 and J is TRBJ2-5, with D possibly TRBD2 on 5 matching bases. Germline V gene lookup returns CDR1 SGHRS and CDR2 YFSETQ. The CDR3 contains 12 residues. V was pared by 5 bases and J by 3 bases, with 8 bases between. The CDR3 loop reads CASRGAEETQYF. The CDR3 coding sequence is TGCGCCAGCAGGGGAGCGGAAGAGACCCAGTACTTC.

V usage is TRBV18 and J usage is TRBJ1-1; 8 positions match TRBD1. After removal of 4 bases from V and 0 bases from J, the junction contained 4 bases not matched to a gene. The germline gives CDR1 KGHSH, CDR2 LQKENI. This CDR3 spans 15 amino acids. CDR3 region: CASSLQGGVNTEAFF. Written as DNA, the CDR3 is TGTGCCAGCTCACTACAGGGGGGGGTGAACACTGAAGCTTTCTTT.